Presented here are 7 T cell receptor beta chains from one specimen sequenced in a study of blood T cell repertoires in COVID-19. The method was immunoSEQ multiplex PCR; TCRdb's version includes in-frame clones alone and lacks a portion of them. The table records 270,000 or so clones, nearly 90% of them present only once. Sequences were obtained from peripheral blood. These receptors all stem from a woman aged 40 to 50 who had recovered from COVID-19.

V gene TRBV11-3 combines with J gene TRBJ2-3; 8 positions match TRBD1. V dropped 1 base and J dropped 1; count of bases not matched to a gene: 13. Germline values: CDR1 SGHNT, CDR2 YENEEA. The CDR3 sequence is 19 residues long. This CDR3 is CASSLGNRGAPDGTDTQYF. The CDR3 nucleotides read TGTGCCAGCAGCTTAGGTAACAGGGGGGCGCCCGACGGCACAGATACGCAGTATTTT.

The chain uses TRBV4-3 and TRBJ2-2; perhaps TRBD1 as D (5 bases). CDR1 is LGHNA and CDR2 is YSLEER in the germline V gene. The CDR3 covers 14 residues. V lost 4 bases and J 6 bases, leaving 12 bases between the germline ends. The CDR3 protein is CASSPSRVPGELFF. Written as DNA, the CDR3 is TGCGCCAGCAGCCCCAGCAGGGTGCCCGGGGAGCTGTTTTTT.

This rearrangement joins TRBV12-3 or TRBV12-4 to TRBJ1-2; D unclear. V was shortened by 3 bases and J by 6 bases, with 5 bases between the two germline ends. CDR3 length: 11 residues. CDR3 sequence: CASSLRNGYTF. The DNA for the CDR3 is TGTGCCAGCAGTTTGAGGAATGGCTACACCTTC.

This chain uses TRBV28 with TRBJ2-6, with a weak D call TRBD1 (5 bases). Germline V lookup: CDR1 MDHEN, CDR2 SYDVKM. Between the trimmed V and J ends, which lost 6 bases and 0 bases, there was a span of 9 bases. The CDR3 runs 15 residues. The CDR3 is CASSPGNSGANVLTF. CDR3 bases: TGTGCCAGCAGCCCAGGGAACTCTGGGGCCAACGTCCTGACTTTC.

This chain uses TRBV2 with TRBJ1-6; D is uncertain. The germline V gene has CDR1 SNHLY and CDR2 FYNNEI. The CDR3 contains 14 residues. V lost 1 base and J 8 bases, leaving 9 bases between the germline ends. The CDR3 sequence: CASSEGGRYSPLHF. The CDR3 coding sequence is TGTGCCAGCAGTGAAGGAGGCCGTTATTCACCCCTCCACTTT.

J is TRBJ2-1 and V is TRBV4-2, with TRBD2 as a possible D gene (6 bases). CDR1 LGHNA and CDR2 YNFKEQ come from the germline V gene. The length of the CDR3 is 15 residues. The V end was cut by 4 bases, the J end by 2 bases, with 12 bases between. The CDR3 loop is CASSRVGGTYNEQFF. Here the CDR3 DNA reads TGTGCCAGCAGCCGCGTTGGGGGGACCTACAATGAGCAGTTCTTC.

The gene calls are TRBV28 and TRBJ2-3; 11 nucleotides align to TRBD2. The CDR3 is 17 residues long. J gave up 2 bases and V 2 bases, and 6 bases lay outside the gene matches. CDR1 MDHEN and CDR2 SYDVKM come from the germline V gene. The DNA of the CDR3 is TGTGCCAGCAGTTTAATGACTAGCGGGGCCTCCACAGATACGCAGTATTTT. It translates to CASSLMTSGASTDTQYF.